This T cell receptor (beta chain) was identified during a study of CD8 T cells in ankylosing spondylitis. In regard to this clonotype: Its matching antigen is unknown.

The V and J ends lost 1 base and 9 bases respectively, with 19 bases between them. Germline CDR1 DFQATT, CDR2 SNEGSKA (reference sequence). The length of the CDR3 is 15 residues. Library preparation for TCR beta used quantitative 5'-RACE with molecular barcodes. TCRdb redid the calling of the 5' RACE reads with MiXCR, one entry per CDR3 protein. The profile shows over 400,000 distinct CDR3 sequences, approximately 26% of them singletons. Overall study findings and caveats: Disease-linked clones displayed a CD8+ phenotype and appeared relatively rarely in peripheral blood. There were earlier reports of some motif variants in reactive arthritis synovial fluid and blood. Characteristic, it appeared, of ankylosing spondylitis blood was a TCR beta motif of about eight highly homologous variants.

The origin of this receptor is a male donor with ankylosing spondylitis. Sample: blood, either unsorted or a sorted T cell fraction (not recorded which). V is TRBV20-1 and J is TRBJ2-1; D is ambiguous. This chain's CDR3 is CSARAFDRLLPEQFF. CDR3 coding DNA: TGCAGTGCTAGAGCGTTCGATAGGCTTCTCCCTGAGCAGTTCTTC.